This record looks at one T cell receptor beta chain sequence and its context. The antigen remains undetermined. The sample is drawn from a study of T cell repertoires in cytomegalovirus infection. General study points: Summed public TCR beta family frequency identified CMV carriers bearing the relevant HLA.

The length of the CDR3 is 12 residues. Between the trimmed V and J ends, which lost 5 bases and 11 bases, there was a span of 13 bases. The germline gives CDR1 MNHEY, CDR2 SMNVEV (reference sequence). Each CDR3 protein gets one entry after TCRdb re-called the reads with MiXCR. The sample has around 900,000 distinct CDR3 sequences, around 30% seen once. The source was cultured CD8+ T cells from PBMCs, collected from culture after CMV antigen stimulation. The sequence was collected from a human donor in good health (CMV status not recorded). Some clones in this sample may be carry-over from other donors' samples. This chain uses TRBV27 with TRBJ2-1; D is perhaps TRBD2 (6 bases). The chain's CDR3 is CASSPPGVKQFF. The CDR3 DNA reads as TGTGCCAGCAGTCCCCCGGGGGTTAAGCAGTTCTTC.